The 17 T cell receptor beta chains in this list originate from one sample, sequenced in a study of long-term antiretroviral therapy in people with HIV. With survey level as its setting, the immunoSEQ assay was v3.0. The data were produced by immunoSEQ multiplex PCR, yet TCRdb's version contains in-frame clones alone and is incomplete. The sample has fewer than 30,000 clones; around 80% are singletons. The specimen comprised unsorted PBMCs, sampled 2.7 to 2.9 years after starting antiretroviral therapy. The receptors derive from a man aged 30 to 39 with HIV.

The rearrangement links TRBV4-3 to TRBJ1-1, with D possibly being TRBD1 (5 bases). This CDR3 contains 15 residues. V lost 8 bases to trimming and J lost 0 bases, with 16 bases between them. From germline, CDR1 is LGHNA and CDR2 YSLEER. The CDR3 DNA reads TGCGCCAGCTCCAGGGCTACCATGATGAACACTGAAGCTTTCTTT. This codes for CASSRATMMNTEAFF.

The chain has TRBV7-2 and TRBJ1-6, with D unclear. This CDR3 region has 12 residues. The germline gives CDR1 SGHTA, CDR2 FQGNSA. V lost 4 bases to trimming and J lost 7 bases, with 5 bases between them. CDR3 coding DNA: TGTGCCAGCAGCTGGGCGAATTCACCCCTCCACTTT. Translated, it gives CASSWANSPLHF.

The chain recombines TRBV10-3 with TRBJ2-5; D is perhaps TRBD1 or TRBD2 (6 bases each). Deletions cut 3 bases from V and 1 base from J, with 12 bases between. This CDR3 spans 15 amino acids. The germline V gene has CDR1 ENHRY and CDR2 SYGVKD. The CDR3 DNA sequence: TGTGCCATCAGTGATAGGGGGGCACTCCAAGAGACCCAGTACTTC. Translating it yields CAISDRGALQETQYF.

This chain links TRBV4-3 with TRBJ1-2; 8 nucleotides match TRBD1. V shed 2 bases and J 7 bases; nucleotides not matched to a gene: 9. The V gene's germline CDR1 is LGHNA and CDR2 YSLEER. The CDR3 loop spans 15 amino acids. The DNA of the CDR3 is TGCGCCAGCAGCCAAACTAGACAGGGGCTCGGTGGCTACACCTTC. Its protein is CASSQTRQGLGGYTF.

V and J are TRBV5-4 and TRBJ2-2, with D perhaps assigned TRBD1 or TRBD2 (5 bases each). V was pared by 1 base and J by 1 base, with 11 bases between. Germline V gene sequence: CDR1 SGHNT, CDR2 YYREEE (reference sequence). The length of the CDR3 is 16 residues. The CDR3 is CASSLPGPMNTGELFF. The CDR3 nucleotides read TGTGCCAGCAGCTTGCCGGGACCGATGAACACCGGGGAGCTGTTTTTT.

The rearrangement links TRBV4-1 to TRBJ2-2, with TRBD2 identical over 7 bases. V lost 5 bases and J lost 3; bases outside the gene matches: 9. The germline V gene has CDR1 MGHRA and CDR2 YSYEKL. CDR3 size: 16 residues. This chain's CDR3 is CASSGGRGSDTGELFF. The CDR3 nucleotides read TGCGCCAGCAGCGGGGGGAGGGGCAGCGACACCGGGGAGCTGTTTTTT.

V usage is TRBV5-3 and J usage is TRBJ2-3; 12 positions agree with TRBD2. TRBV5-3 falls under the ORF class, with uncertain function. The length of the CDR3 is 17 residues. The V segment lost 2 bases and the J segment 0 bases; nucleotides outside the gene matches: 4. The DNA of the CDR3 is TGTGCCAGAAGCTTAAGACTAGCGGGAGAAAGCACAGATACGCAGTATTTT. Amino acid sequence: CARSLRLAGESTDTQYF.

This clone occurred once. The rearrangement links TRBV6-5 to TRBJ2-2, with 7 bases that match TRBD2. The CDR3 is 15 amino acids. V was clipped by 6 bases and J by 5 bases; unmatched bases: 9. CDR1 and CDR2 from the germline V gene are MNHEY and SVGAGI. The CDR3 DNA reads TGTGCCAGCAGCCAACCTAGCGGTCGGACCGGGGAGCTGTTTTTT. Amino acids: CASSQPSGRTGELFF.

J is TRBJ1-2 and V is TRBV5-4, with no clear D. The CDR3 is 13 residues long. Trimming took off 0 bases at V and 4 bases at J, with 7 bases between the two ends. Germline CDR1 SGHNT, CDR2 YYREEE (reference sequence). CDR3 residues: CASSLDSGYGYTF. DNA of the CDR3: TGTGCCAGCAGCTTGGACAGCGGCTATGGCTACACCTTC.

The V call is TRBV28, the J call TRBJ2-3; D is uncertain. The length of the CDR3 is 14 residues. Germline V CDR1 and CDR2: MDHEN, SYDVKM. V shed 5 bases and J shed 7 bases, with 16 bases lying between them. The CDR3 DNA reads TGTGCCAGCAGTCCCCCCTACCTCGACAATACGCAGTATTTT. Protein product: CASSPPYLDNTQYF.

V is TRBV11-2 and J is TRBJ1-3; the D is unclear. The CDR3 runs 13 residues. Per germline, CDR1 SGHAT and CDR2 FQNNGV. Trimming stripped 6 bases from V and 2 bases from J, with 8 bases between. CDR3: CASRPSPGNTIYF. For the CDR3, the DNA is TGTGCCAGCAGGCCTTCGCCTGGAAACACCATATATTTT.

This sequence joins TRBV5-3 and TRBJ1-2; 8 positions agree with TRBD1. TRBV5-3 is designated an ORF whose function remains uncertain. Trimming at V came to 1 base and at J to 3 bases, leaving 8 bases not matched to a gene. The CDR3 runs to 16 residues. CDR3 DNA sequence: TGTGCCAGAAGCTTGACCAGGGGGCGCATCGACTATGGCTACACCTTC. Its translation: CARSLTRGRIDYGYTF.

This clone was seen a single time. The chain couples TRBV5-6 to TRBJ2-1; 11 bases fit TRBD1. Germline CDR1 is SGHDT and CDR2 is YYEEEE. Unmatched junction bases numbered 8, after V lost 4 bases and J lost 8 bases. This CDR3 is 15 amino acids long. The CDR3 DNA reads TGTGCCAGCAGCAGGGGACAGGGGGTATTGGATGAGCAGTTCTTC. Its protein product is CASSRGQGVLDEQFF.

The chain couples TRBV30 to TRBJ2-5; D is undetermined. V shed 2 bases and J shed 11 bases, with 12 bases lying between them. The CDR3 contains 11 residues. The germline V gene has CDR1 GTSNPN and CDR2 SVGIG (reference sequence). Here the CDR3 reads CAWSPDQEQYF. The CDR3 bases are TGTGCCTGGAGTCCCGACCAGGAGCAGTACTTC. Based on the CDR3 plus reference TRBV30 and TRBJ2-5, the full variable domain is SQTIHQWPATLVQPVGSPLSLECTVEGTSNPNLYWYRQAAGRGLQLLFYSVGIGQISSEVPQNLSASRPQDRQFILSSKKLLLSDSGFYLCAWSPDQEQYFGPGTRLLVL.

The chain has TRBV18 and TRBJ1-1, with 10 bases matching TRBD1. V was pared by 3 bases and J by 5 bases, with 3 bases of the junction left unmatched. Germline V CDR1 and CDR2: KGHSH, LQKENI. CDR3 size: 14 residues. Here the CDR3 reads CASSPGQGSTEAFF. The CDR3 DNA sequence: TGTGCCAGCTCACCGGGACAGGGGAGTACTGAAGCTTTCTTT.

V gene TRBV5-4 combines with J gene TRBJ2-6; 7 positions agree with TRBD1. This CDR3 contains 15 residues. V was clipped by 0 bases and J by 4 bases; unmatched bases: 1. CDR1 and CDR2 from the germline V gene are SGHNT and YYREEE (reference sequence). This CDR3 is CASSLEGAGANVLTF. The CDR3 DNA is TGTGCCAGCAGCTTGGAGGGGGCGGGGGCCAACGTCCTGACTTTC.

This clone was seen a single time. This sequence joins TRBV29-1 and TRBJ2-3; possible D gene TRBD1, 5 bases. Trimming removed 7 bases from V and 1 base from J, with 9 bases in between. The germline CDR1 and CDR2 sequences are SQVTM and ANQGSEA. The CDR3 is 12 residues long. DNA for the CDR3: TGCAGCGCCGAACAGGGCACAGATACGCAGTATTTT. Its translation is CSAEQGTDTQYF.